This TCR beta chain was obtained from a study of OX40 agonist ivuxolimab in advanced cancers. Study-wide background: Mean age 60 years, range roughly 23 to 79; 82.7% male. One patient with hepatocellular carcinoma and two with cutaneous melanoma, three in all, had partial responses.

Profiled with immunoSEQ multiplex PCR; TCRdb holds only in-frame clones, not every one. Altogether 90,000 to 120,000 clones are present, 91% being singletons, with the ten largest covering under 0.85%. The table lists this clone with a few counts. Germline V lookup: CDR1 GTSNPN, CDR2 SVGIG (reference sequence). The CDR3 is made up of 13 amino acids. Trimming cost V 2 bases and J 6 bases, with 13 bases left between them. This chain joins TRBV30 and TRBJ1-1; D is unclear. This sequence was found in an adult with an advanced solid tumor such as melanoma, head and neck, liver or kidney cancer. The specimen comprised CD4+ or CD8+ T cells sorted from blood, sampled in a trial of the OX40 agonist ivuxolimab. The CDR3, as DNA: TGTGCCTGGAGTCGTTTGGAGGGAGCTGAAGCTTTCTTT. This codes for CAWSRLEGAEAFF.